Listed here are 3 T cell receptor beta chains from one sample, sequenced in a study of cytomegalovirus exposure and HLA in healthy donors. Researchers ran the PCR with 60 Vbeta and 13 Jbeta primers. Profiled with immunoSEQ multiplex PCR; TCRdb holds only in-frame clones, not every one. The data contain approximately 89,000 clones, 81% of them singletons. The sequenced sample was PBMCs. The receptor source for this set is a human donor in good health.

The V call is TRBV27, the J call TRBJ1-5; D not certain. The CDR3 is 15 amino acids. The germline V gene encodes CDR1 MNHEY and CDR2 SMNVEV (reference sequence). The V gene lost 6 bases and the J gene lost 4 bases, with 16 bases spanning the gap. The CDR3 protein is CASSDTRFGNQPQHF. In DNA form, the CDR3 reads TGTGCCAGCAGCGACACACGATTTGGGAATCAGCCCCAGCATTTT.

The chain couples TRBV6-5 to TRBJ2-4; D ambiguous. CDR3 size: 12 residues. The germline V and J ends were trimmed by 6 bases and 8 bases, with 11 bases remaining between them. Germline V CDR1 and CDR2: MNHEY, SVGAGI. Here the CDR3 DNA reads TGTGCCAGCAGCAATAATCCGGACATTCAGTACTTC. This codes for CASSNNPDIQYF.

The chain is built from TRBV11-2 and TRBJ2-3; D perhaps matches TRBD2 (6 bases). Trimming stripped 1 base from V and 0 bases from J, with 8 bases between. This CDR3 spans 15 amino acids. Germline loops: CDR1 SGHAT, CDR2 FQNNGV. This CDR3 reads CASSLGGASTDTQYF. The CDR3 coding sequence is TGTGCCAGCAGCTTAGGCGGGGCTAGCACAGATACGCAGTATTTT.